This TCR beta chain came from a study of T cell responses to AZD1222 COVID-19 vaccine. Whole-study findings and limits: Nearly half of spike-specific TCRs reportedly target variant regions that are unmutated in the B.1.351 and B.1.1.7 variants. The repertoires were collected only after the peak T cell response. Among the donors, most were white British and more were female, and clonal diversity was possibly underestimated. Mapped onto spike, vaccine-associated CD4 TCRs spanned it and were dominant at 160-218 and 743-854.

The protocol was immunoSEQ multiplex PCR, while the TCRdb copy is restricted to in-frame clones and leaves out a portion. The table lists 140,000 to 150,000 clones, 75% to 95% of them singletons. Germline lookup yields CDR1 SGHTA and CDR2 FQGTGA. The CDR3 has 14 residues. Germline trimming cut 3 bases from V and 4 bases from J; bases unmatched to any gene: 3. A note on this clone: Antigen unknown.

This clonotype originated in an adult who received the MenACWY meningococcal vaccine as a control. V usage is TRBV7-3 and J usage is TRBJ2-3, with 8 bases lining up with TRBD2. The starting material was peripheral blood, obtained 28 days after the second dose of the MenACWY control vaccine. The CDR3 here is CASSLGLDPDTQYF. CDR3 in DNA: TGTGCCAGCAGCTTGGGACTAGATCCAGATACGCAGTATTTT.